This T cell receptor beta chain comes out of a study of CD8 T cells in ankylosing spondylitis. Trimming removed 7 bases from V and 8 bases from J, with 15 bases in between. Germline CDR1 DFQATT, CDR2 SNEGSKA (reference sequence). This CDR3 region has 12 residues. One entry per CDR3 protein, called by TCRdb with MiXCR from the 5' RACE reads. This sample has some 250,000 distinct CDR3 sequences, with 20% to 30% found just once. This clonotype occurred many times. Sequencing was carried out using blood, either unsorted or a sorted T cell fraction (not recorded which). This chain uses TRBV20-1 with TRBJ2-1, with a possible D match to TRBD1 (7 bases). This receptor was obtained from a male donor with ankylosing spondylitis or in good health (not recorded which). The CDR3 DNA follows: TGCAGTGGGGGGGACAGTACTCATGAGCAGTTCTTC. The encoded protein is CSGGDSTHEQFF.